These T cell receptor beta chains were read from a single sample in a study of T cells in Graves' hyperthyroidism and ophthalmopathy. TCRdb processed the multiplex PCR reads anew with MiXCR; each CDR3 protein has one entry. The sample has about 520,000 distinct CDR3 sequences; more than 20% are singletons. Source material: blood. The source is a man younger than 35 with Graves' hyperthyroidism. Each CDR3 is given with its conserved first and last residue. Each record gives: V gene, J gene, CDR3 protein.

>TRBV12-5|TRBJ2-2
CASGFTGTGVTGELFF
>TRBV6-1|TRBJ1-2
CASSPVKAGDYGYTF
>TRBV6-1|TRBJ2-7
CASRGLARGYEQYF
>TRBV2|TRBJ1-5
CASSVILSEPQHF
>TRBV30|TRBJ2-4
CAWSDGRHIQYF
>TRBV18|TRBJ2-5
CASSRGTKKETQYF
>TRBV5-1|TRBJ2-7
CASTLPEGSGPYEQYF
>TRBV6-1|TRBJ1-6
CASSETGWNSPLHF
>TRBV18|TRBJ2-5
CASSPQSETQYF
>TRBV12-3/TRBV12-4|TRBJ1-1
CASSPGTGGEAFF
>TRBV20-1|TRBJ1-2
CSATGTGGSNGYTF
>TRBV11-2|TRBJ1-4
CASSLGVAPLATNEKLFF
>TRBV6-5|TRBJ1-1
CASSYSGGRNEAFF
>TRBV6-1|TRBJ2-7
CASREPGQGRHEQYF
>TRBV29-1|TRBJ1-1
CSAKQAPGTEAFF
>TRBV6-2/TRBV6-3|TRBJ1-1
CASSPRLGTGNTEAFF
>TRBV19|TRBJ1-2
CASSIDTLYGYTF
>TRBV2|TRBJ1-1
CASSRRRADTEAFF
>TRBV28|TRBJ2-2
CASSLMRQGTGELFF
>TRBV20-1|TRBJ2-3
CSASTGPDTQYF
>TRBV12-3/TRBV12-4|TRBJ2-7
CASRERTGPYEQYF
>TRBV30|TRBJ2-7
CAWSVSAGLYEQYF
>TRBV7-2|TRBJ2-7
CASSFSGTGSYEQYF
>TRBV7-6|TRBJ1-1
CASSLVSGTEMNTEAFF
>TRBV13|TRBJ1-1
CASSSRDGPNTEAFF
>TRBV24-1|TRBJ1-2
CATSPKGGIYGYTF
>TRBV12-3/TRBV12-4|TRBJ2-7
CASSPRGQFYEQYF
>TRBV11-3|TRBJ2-6
CASSLGQSFSGANVLTF
>TRBV13|TRBJ2-5
CASSLWGEETQYF
>TRBV6-1|TRBJ1-5
CASSELQARNQPQHF
>TRBV6-1|TRBJ2-3
CASSERASTDTQYF
>TRBV6-1|TRBJ2-2
CASSGGWALNSGELFF
>TRBV12-5|TRBJ1-1
CASGSQGGTEAFF
>TRBV3-1|TRBJ2-5
CASSRGEIKETQYF
>TRBV6-2/TRBV6-3|TRBJ2-7
CASRESQGQYF
>TRBV28|TRBJ1-5
CASNTGGQPQHF
>TRBV20-1|TRBJ2-5
CSASYQRGIQYF
>TRBV12-3/TRBV12-4|TRBJ1-1
CASSSSSAGQGLNTEAFF
>TRBV7-8|TRBJ2-2
CASSVTLNTGELFF
>TRBV4-2|TRBJ1-3
CASSQDEGNTIYF
>TRBV13|TRBJ2-7
CASSLRITYEQYF
>TRBV6-2/TRBV6-3|TRBJ1-2
CASAYGGYGYTF
>TRBV2|TRBJ1-2
CASSDRVINYGYTF
>TRBV19|TRBJ1-5
CASKVRTGEDGQPQHF